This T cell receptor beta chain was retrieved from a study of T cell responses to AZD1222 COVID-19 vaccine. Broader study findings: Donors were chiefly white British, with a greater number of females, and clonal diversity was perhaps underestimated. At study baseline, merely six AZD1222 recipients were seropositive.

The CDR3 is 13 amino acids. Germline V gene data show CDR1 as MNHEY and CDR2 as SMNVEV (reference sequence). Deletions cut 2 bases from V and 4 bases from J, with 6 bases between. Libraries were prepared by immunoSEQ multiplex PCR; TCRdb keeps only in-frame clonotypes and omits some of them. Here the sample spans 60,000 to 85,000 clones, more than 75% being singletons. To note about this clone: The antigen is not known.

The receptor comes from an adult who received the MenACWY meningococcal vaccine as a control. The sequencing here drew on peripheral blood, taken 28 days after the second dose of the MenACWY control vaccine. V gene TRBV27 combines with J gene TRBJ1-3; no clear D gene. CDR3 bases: TGTGCCAGCAGTTTAACCGTGGGAAACACCATATATTTT. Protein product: CASSLTVGNTIYF.